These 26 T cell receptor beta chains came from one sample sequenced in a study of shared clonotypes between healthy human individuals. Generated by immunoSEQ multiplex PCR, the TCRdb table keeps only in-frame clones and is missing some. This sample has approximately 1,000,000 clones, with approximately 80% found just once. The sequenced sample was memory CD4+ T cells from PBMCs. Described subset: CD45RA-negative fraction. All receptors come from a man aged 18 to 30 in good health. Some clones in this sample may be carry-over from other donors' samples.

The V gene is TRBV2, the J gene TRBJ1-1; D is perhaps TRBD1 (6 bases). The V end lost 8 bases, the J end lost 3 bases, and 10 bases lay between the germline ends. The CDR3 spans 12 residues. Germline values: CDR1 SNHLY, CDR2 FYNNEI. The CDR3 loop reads CASFWGHTEAFF. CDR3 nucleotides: TGTGCCAGCTTTTGGGGGCACACTGAAGCTTTCTTT.

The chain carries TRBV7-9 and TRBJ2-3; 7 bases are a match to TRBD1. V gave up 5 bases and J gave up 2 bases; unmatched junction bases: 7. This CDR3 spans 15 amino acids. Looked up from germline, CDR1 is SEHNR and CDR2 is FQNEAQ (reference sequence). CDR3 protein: CASSKQGIYTDTQYF. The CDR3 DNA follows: TGTGCCAGCAGCAAACAGGGGATATACACAGATACGCAGTATTTT.

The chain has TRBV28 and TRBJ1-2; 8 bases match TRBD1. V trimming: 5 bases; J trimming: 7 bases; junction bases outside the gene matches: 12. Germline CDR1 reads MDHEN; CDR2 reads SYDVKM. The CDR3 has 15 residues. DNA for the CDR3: TGTGCCAGCAGTACGCCAGGGGGCGCAGGGGGTGGCTACACCTTC. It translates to CASSTPGGAGGGYTF.

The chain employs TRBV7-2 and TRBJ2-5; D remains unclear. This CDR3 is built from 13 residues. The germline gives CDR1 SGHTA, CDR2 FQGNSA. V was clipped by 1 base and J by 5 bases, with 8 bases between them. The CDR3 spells CASSLGKAETQYF. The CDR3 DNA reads TGTGCCAGCAGCTTAGGAAAGGCGGAGACCCAGTACTTC.

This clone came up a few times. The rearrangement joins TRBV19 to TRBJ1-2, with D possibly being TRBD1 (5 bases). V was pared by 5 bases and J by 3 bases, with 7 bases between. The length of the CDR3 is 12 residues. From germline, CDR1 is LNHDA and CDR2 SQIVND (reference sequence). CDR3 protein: CASSEGYYGYTF. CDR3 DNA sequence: TGTGCCAGTAGTGAGGGGTACTATGGCTACACCTTC. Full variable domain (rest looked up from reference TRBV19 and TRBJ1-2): DGGITQSPKYLFRKEGQNVTLSCEQNLNHDAMYWYRQDPGQGLRLIYYSQIVNDFQKGDIAEGYSVSREKKESFPLTVTSAQKNPTAFYLCASSEGYYGYTFGSGTRLTVV.

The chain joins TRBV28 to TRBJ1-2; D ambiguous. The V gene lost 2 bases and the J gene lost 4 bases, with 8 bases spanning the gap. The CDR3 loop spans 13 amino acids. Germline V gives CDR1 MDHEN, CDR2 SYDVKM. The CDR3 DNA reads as TGTGCCAGCAGTTTAGGAGGGTCCTATGGCTACACCTTC. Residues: CASSLGGSYGYTF.

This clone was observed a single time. The CDR3 spells CASSPWTGGANNEQFF. CDR3 DNA: TGTGCCAGCAGCCCTTGGACGGGAGGTGCTAACAATGAGCAGTTCTTC. The gene calls are TRBV28 and TRBJ2-1; TRBD2 matches at 7 bases. CDR3 size: 16 residues. Germline-derived CDR1 and CDR2 are MDHEN and SYDVKM. V was clipped by 6 bases and J by 5 bases; unmatched bases: 13.

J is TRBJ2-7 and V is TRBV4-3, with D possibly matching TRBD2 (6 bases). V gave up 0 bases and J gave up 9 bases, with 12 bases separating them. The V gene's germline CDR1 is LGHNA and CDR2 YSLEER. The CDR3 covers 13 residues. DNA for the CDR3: TGCGCCAGCAGCCAAGATCGGGGGACCGTGCAGTACTTC. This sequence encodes CASSQDRGTVQYF.

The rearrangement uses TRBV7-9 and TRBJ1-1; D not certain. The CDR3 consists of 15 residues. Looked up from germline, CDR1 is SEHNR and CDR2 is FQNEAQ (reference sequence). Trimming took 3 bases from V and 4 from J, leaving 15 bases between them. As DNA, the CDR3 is TGTGCCAGCAGCTTGAGAGGTGGTTTCAGCACTGAAGCTTTCTTT. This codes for CASSLRGGFSTEAFF.

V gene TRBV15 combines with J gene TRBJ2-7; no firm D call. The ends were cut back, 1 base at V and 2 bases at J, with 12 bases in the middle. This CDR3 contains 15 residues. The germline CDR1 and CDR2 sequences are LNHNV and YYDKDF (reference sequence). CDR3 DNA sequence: TGTGCCACCAGCAGAGGGGGAACACCTGCCTACGAGCAGTACTTC. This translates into CATSRGGTPAYEQYF. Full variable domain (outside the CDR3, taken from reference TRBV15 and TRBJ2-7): DAMVIQNPRYQVTQFGKPVTLSCSQTLNHNVMYWYQQKSSQAPKLLFHYYDKDFNNEADTPDNFQSRRPNTSFCFLDIRSPGLGDTAMYLCATSRGGTPAYEQYFGPGTRLTVT.

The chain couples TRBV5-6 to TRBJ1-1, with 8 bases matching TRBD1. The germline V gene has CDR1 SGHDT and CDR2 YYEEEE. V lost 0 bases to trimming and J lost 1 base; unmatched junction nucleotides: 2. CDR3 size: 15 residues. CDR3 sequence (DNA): TGTGCCAGCAGCTTGGGGACAGGGCGGAACACTGAAGCTTTCTTT. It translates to CASSLGTGRNTEAFF. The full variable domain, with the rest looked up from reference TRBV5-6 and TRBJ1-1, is DAGVTQSPTHLIKTRGQQVTLRCSPKSGHDTVSWYQQALGQGPQFIFQYYEEEERQRGNFPDRFSGHQFPNYSSELNVNALLLGDSALYLCASSLGTGRNTEAFFGQGTRLTVV.

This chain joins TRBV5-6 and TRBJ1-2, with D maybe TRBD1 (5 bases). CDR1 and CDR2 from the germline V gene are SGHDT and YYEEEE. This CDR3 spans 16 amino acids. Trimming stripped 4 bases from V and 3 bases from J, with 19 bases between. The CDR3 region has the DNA TGTGCCAGCAGCCGGGTGGGCAGGGAAGACTACTATGGCTACACCTTC. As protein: CASSRVGREDYYGYTF. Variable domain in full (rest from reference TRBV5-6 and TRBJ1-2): DAGVTQSPTHLIKTRGQQVTLRCSPKSGHDTVSWYQQALGQGPQFIFQYYEEEERQRGNFPDRFSGHQFPNYSSELNVNALLLGDSALYLCASSRVGREDYYGYTFGSGTRLTVV.

This CDR3 reads CASHKPGGNEQFF. The CDR3, as DNA: TGTGCCAGCCACAAGCCCGGGGGGAATGAGCAGTTCTTC. The rearrangement uses TRBV6-5 and TRBJ2-1; 7 bases align to TRBD2. Trimming cost V 8 bases and J 7 bases; bases outside gene matches: 8. Germline CDR1 is MNHEY and CDR2 is SVGAGI. The CDR3 is 13 residues long.

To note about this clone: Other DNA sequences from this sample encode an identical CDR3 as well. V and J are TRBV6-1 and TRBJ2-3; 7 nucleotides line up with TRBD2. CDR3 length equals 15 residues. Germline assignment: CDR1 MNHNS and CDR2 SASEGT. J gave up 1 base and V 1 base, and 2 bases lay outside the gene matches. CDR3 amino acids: CASSEVGRGTDTQYF. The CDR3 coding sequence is TGTGCCAGCAGTGAAGTTGGGAGGGGCACAGATACGCAGTATTTT.

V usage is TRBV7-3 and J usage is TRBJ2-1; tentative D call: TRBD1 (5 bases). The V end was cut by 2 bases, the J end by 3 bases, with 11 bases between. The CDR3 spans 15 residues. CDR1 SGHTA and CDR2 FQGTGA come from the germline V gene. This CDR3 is CASSLAPTVYNEQFF. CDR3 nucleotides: TGTGCCAGCAGCTTAGCCCCGACAGTCTACAATGAGCAGTTCTTC.

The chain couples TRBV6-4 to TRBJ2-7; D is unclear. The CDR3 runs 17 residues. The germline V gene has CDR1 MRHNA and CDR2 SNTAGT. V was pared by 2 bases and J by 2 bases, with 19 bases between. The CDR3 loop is CASSDGVQAYPTYEQYF. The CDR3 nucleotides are TGTGCCAGCAGTGACGGGGTTCAGGCTTACCCCACCTACGAGCAGTACTTC.

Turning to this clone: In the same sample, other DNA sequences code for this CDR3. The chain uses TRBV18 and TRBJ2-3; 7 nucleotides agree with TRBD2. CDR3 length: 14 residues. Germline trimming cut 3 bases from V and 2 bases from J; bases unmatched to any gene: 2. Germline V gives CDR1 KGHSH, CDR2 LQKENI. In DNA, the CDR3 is TGTGCCAGCTCACCTCTAGCGGCCACAGATACGCAGTATTTT. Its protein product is CASSPLAATDTQYF.

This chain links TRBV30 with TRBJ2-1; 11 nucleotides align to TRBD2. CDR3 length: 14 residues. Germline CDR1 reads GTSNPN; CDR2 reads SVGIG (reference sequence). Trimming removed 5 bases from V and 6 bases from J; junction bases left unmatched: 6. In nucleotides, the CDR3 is TGTGCCTGGGTTAGCGGGAGGGCTGCCAATGAGCAGTTCTTC. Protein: CAWVSGRAANEQFF.

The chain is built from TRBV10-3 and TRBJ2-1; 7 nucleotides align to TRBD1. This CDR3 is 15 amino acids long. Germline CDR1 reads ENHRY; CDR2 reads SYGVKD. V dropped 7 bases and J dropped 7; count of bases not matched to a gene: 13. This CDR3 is CAIKNTGARENEQFF. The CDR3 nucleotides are TGTGCCATCAAGAACACAGGGGCCAGAGAGAATGAGCAGTTCTTC.

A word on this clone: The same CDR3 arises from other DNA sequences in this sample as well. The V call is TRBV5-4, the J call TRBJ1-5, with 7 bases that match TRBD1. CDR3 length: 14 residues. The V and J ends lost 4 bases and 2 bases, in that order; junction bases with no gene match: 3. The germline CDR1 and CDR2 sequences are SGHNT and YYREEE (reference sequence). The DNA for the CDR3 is TGTGCCAGCAGCCTCAGGGGGGGCAATCAGCCCCAGCATTTT. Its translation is CASSLRGGNQPQHF.

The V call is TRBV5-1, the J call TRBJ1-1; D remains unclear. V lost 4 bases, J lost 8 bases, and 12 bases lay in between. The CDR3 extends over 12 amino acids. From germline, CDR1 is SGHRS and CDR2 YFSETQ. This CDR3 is CASSLESREAFF. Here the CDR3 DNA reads TGCGCCAGCAGCCTCGAGAGTCGGGAAGCTTTCTTT.

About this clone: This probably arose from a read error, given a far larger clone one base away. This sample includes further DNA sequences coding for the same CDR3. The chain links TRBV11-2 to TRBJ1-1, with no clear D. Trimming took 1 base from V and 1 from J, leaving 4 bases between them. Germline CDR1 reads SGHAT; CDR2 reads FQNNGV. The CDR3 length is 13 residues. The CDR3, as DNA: TGTGCCAGCAGCTTAGGTGGGAACACTGAAGCTTTCTTT. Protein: CASSLGGNTEAFF.

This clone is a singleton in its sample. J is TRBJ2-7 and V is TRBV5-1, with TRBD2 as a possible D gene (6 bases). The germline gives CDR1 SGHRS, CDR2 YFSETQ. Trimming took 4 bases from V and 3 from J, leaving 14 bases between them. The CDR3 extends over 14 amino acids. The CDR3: CASSLPGRGYEQYF. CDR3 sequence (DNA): TGCGCCAGCAGCCTGCCCGGGCGGGGCTACGAGCAGTACTTC.

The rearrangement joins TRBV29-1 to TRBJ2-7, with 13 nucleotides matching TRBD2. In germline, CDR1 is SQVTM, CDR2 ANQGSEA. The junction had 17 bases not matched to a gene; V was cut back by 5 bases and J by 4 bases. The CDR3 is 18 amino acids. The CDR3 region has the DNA TGCAGCGTTCTCAATACCAGACTAGCGGGAGGCCTGAGGTACGAGCAGTACTTC. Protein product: CSVLNTRLAGGLRYEQYF.

The CDR3 protein is CSVASLGEQYF. Here the CDR3 DNA reads TGCAGCGTTGCTTCCCTGGGCGAGCAGTACTTC. The chain couples TRBV29-1 to TRBJ2-7, with D uncertain. The CDR3 runs 11 residues. Germline V gives CDR1 SQVTM, CDR2 ANQGSEA. V lost 4 bases, J lost 6 bases, and 10 bases lay in between.

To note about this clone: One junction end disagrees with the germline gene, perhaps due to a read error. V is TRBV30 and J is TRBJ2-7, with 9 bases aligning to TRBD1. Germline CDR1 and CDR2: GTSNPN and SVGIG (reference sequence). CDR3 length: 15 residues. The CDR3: CAWNTGTGNSYEQYF. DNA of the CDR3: TGCGCCTGGAATACCGGGACAGGGAACTCCTACGAGCAGTACTTC.